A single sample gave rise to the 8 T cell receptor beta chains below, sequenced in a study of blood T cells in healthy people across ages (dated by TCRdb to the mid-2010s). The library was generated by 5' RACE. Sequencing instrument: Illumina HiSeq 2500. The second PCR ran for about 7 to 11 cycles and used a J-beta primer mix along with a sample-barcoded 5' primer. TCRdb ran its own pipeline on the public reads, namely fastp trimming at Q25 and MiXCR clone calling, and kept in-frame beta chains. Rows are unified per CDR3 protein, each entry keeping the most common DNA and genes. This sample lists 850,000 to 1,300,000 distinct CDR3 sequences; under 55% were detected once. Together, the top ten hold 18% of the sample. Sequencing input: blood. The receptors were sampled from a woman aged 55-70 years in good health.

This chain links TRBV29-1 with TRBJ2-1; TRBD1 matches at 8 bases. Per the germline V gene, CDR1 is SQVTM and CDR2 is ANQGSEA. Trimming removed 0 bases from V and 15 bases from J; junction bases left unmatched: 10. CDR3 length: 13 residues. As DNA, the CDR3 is TGCAGCGTTGAAGAGTTCAGGGGGCAACGCATGTTCTTC. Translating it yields CSVEEFRGQRMFF.

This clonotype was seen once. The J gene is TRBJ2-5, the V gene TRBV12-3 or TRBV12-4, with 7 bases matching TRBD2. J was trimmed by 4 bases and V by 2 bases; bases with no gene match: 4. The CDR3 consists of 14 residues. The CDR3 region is CASSLRAGVETQYF. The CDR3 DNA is TGTGCCAGCAGTTTACGCGCGGGAGTAGAGACCCAGTACTTC.

The CDR3 DNA reads as TGTGCCAGCAGTTACGGACAGGGTGTCGATGAGCAGTACTTC. Translating gives CASSYGQGVDEQYF. V gene TRBV6-6 combines with J gene TRBJ2-7; 8 nucleotides match TRBD1. The germline gives CDR1 MNHNY, CDR2 SVGAGI (reference sequence). The CDR3 has 14 amino acids. Trimming cost V 2 bases and J 7 bases; bases outside gene matches: 7.

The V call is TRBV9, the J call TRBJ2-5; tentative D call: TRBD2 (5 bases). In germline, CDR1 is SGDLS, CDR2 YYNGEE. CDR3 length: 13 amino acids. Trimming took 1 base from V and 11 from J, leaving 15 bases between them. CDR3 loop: CASSVSPSHKQYF. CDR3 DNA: TGTGCCAGCAGCGTAAGTCCTAGCCATAAGCAGTACTTC.

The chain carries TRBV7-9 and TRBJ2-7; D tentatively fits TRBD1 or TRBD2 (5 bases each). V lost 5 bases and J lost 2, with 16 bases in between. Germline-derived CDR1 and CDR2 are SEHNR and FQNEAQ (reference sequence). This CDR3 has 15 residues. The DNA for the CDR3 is TGTGCCAGCAGCCCCCGGGACGGTTCCCCCTACGAGCAGTACTTC. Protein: CASSPRDGSPYEQYF.

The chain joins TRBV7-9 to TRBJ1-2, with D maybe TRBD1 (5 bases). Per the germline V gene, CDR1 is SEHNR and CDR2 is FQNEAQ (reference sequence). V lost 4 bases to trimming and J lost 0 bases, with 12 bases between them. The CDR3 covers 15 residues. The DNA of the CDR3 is TGTGCCAGCAGCTCGGAGGCAGGGCCTAACTATGGCTACACCTTC. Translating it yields CASSSEAGPNYGYTF.

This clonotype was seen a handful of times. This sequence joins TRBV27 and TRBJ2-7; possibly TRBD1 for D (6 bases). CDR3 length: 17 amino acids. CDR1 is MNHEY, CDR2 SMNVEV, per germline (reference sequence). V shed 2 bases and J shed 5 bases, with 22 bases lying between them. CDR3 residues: CASSLKGVGRGVDEQYF. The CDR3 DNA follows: TGTGCCAGCAGTTTAAAGGGGGTGGGTAGGGGTGTCGACGAGCAGTACTTC.

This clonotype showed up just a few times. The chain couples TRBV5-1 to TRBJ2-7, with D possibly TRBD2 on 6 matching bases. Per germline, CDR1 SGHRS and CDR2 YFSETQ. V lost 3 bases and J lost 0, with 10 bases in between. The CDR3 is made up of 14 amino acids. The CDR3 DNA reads TGCGCCAGCAGCTCCACAGCGGGCTCCTACGAGCAGTACTTC. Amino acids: CASSSTAGSYEQYF.